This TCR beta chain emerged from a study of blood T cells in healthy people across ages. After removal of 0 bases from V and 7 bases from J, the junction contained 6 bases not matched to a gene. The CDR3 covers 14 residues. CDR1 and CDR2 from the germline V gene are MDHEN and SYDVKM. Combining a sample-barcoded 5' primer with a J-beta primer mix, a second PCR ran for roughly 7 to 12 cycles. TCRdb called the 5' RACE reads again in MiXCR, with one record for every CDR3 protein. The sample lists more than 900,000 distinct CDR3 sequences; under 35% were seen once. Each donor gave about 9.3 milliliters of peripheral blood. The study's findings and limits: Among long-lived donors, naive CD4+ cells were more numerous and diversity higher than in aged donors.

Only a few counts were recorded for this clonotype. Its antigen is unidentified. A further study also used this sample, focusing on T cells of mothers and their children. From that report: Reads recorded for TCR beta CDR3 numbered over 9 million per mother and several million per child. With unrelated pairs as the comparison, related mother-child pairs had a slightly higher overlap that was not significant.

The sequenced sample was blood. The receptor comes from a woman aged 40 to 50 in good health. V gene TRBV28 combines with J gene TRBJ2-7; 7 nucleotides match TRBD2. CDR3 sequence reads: CASSLWRGTGEQYF. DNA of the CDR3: TGTGCCAGCAGTTTATGGCGGGGGACTGGGGAGCAGTACTTC.